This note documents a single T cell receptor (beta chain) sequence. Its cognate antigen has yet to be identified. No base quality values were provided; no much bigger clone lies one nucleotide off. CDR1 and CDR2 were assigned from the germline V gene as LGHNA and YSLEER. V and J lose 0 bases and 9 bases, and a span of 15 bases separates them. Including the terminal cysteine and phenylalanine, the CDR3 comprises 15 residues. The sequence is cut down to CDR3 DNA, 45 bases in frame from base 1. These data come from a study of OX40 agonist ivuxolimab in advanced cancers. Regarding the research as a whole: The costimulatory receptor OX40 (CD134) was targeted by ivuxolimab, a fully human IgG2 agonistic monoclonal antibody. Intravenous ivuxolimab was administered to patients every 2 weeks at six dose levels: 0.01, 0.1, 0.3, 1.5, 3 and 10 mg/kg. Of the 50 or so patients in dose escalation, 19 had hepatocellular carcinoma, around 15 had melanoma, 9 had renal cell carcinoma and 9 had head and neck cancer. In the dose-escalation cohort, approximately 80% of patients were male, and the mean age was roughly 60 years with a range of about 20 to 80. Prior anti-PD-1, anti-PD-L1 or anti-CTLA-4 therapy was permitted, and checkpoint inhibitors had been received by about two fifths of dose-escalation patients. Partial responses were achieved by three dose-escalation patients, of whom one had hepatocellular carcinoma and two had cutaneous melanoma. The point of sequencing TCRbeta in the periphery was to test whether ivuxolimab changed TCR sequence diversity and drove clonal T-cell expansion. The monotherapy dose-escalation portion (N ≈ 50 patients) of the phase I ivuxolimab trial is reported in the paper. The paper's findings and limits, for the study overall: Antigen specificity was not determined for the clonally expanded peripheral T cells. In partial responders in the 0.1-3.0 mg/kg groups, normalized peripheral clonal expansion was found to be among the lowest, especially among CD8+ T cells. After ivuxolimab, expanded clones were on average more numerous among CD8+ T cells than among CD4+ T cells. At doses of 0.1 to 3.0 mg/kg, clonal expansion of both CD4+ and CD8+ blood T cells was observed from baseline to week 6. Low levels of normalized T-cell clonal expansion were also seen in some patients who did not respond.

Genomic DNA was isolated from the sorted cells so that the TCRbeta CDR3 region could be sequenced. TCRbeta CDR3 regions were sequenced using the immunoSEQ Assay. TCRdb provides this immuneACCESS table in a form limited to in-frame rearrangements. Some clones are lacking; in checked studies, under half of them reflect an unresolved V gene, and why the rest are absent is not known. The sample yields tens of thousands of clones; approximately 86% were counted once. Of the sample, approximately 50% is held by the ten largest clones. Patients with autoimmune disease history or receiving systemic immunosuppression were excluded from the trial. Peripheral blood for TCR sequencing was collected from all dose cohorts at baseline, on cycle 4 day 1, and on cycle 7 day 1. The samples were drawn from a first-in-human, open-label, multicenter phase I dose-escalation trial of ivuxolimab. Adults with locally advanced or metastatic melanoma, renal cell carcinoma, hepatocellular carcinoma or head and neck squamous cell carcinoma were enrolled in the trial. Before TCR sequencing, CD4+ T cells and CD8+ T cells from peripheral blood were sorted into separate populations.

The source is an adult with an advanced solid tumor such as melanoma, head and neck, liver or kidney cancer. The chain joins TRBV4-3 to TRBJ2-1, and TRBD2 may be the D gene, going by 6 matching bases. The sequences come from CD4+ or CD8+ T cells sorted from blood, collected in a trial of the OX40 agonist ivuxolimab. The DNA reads TGCGCCAGCAGCCAAGAGAGACTAGGGCGGGCTGAGCAGTTCTTC. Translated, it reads CASSQERLGRAEQFF.